This TCR beta chain comes out of a study of long-term antiretroviral therapy in people with HIV. Regarding the study as a whole: Clones expanded before ART dominated the repertoire at all time points.

About this clone: Its antigen is unidentified.

Investigators performed immunoSEQ version v3.0 at survey level. TCRdb keeps only in-frame clones here, not all; method: immunoSEQ multiplex PCR. The sample gives over 25,000 clones, 80% to 90% of which show up once; about 9% is in the top ten. Trimming stripped 4 bases from V and 5 bases from J, with 23 bases between. The CDR3 has 17 amino acids. CDR1 and CDR2 (germline): SEHNR, FQNEAQ (reference sequence). This chain uses TRBV7-9 with TRBJ2-5; D is possibly TRBD2 (6 bases). This sequence was found in a man between 35 and 55 years old with HIV. Sequencing was performed on unsorted PBMCs, taken 3 years after starting antiretroviral therapy. The CDR3 nucleotides read TGTGCCAGCAGCTCCGTCCGGGGGACCTCTTTGTCGGAGACCCAGTACTTC. Translated, it gives CASSSVRGTSLSETQYF.